This T cell receptor beta chain is drawn from a study of early T cells in non-severe SARS-CoV-2 infection. For the study at large: Unpaired chains resulted from sequencing bulk RNA of unsorted whole blood.

From germline, CDR1 is MNHEY and CDR2 SVGEGT. This CDR3 is built from 13 residues. V dropped 8 bases and J dropped 4 bases, with 12 bases sitting between them. Unique molecular identifiers (one per individual cDNA molecule) were attached. TCRdb reprocessed the 5' RACE reads via MiXCR and lists one record per CDR3 protein. This table holds 50,000 to 75,000 distinct CDR3 sequences, more than 7% found once. This receptor was identified in an adult who was a healthcare worker with PCR-confirmed SARS-CoV-2 infection or an uninfected control (not recorded which). This chain uses TRBV6-2 or TRBV6-3 with TRBJ1-5; D possibly corresponds to TRBD1 (6 bases). The sample here was whole blood, taken at baseline. The CDR3 DNA follows: TGTGCCAGCCGGGGGCAGGGGAATCAGCCCCAGCATTTT. Encoded protein: CASRGQGNQPQHF.